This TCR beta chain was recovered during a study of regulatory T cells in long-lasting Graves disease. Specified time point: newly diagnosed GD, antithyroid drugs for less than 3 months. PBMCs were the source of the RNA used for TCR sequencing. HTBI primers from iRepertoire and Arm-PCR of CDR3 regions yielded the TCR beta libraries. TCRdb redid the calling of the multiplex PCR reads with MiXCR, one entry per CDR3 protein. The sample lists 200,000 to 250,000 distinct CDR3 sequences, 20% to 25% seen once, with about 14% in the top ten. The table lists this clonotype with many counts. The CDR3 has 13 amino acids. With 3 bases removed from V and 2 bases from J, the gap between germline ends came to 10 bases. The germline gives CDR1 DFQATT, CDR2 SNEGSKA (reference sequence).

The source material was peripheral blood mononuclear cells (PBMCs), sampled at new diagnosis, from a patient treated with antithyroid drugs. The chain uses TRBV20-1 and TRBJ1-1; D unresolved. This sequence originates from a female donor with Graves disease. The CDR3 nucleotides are TGCAGTGCTAGCGAGGGTTTTAACACTGAAGCTTTCTTT. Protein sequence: CSASEGFNTEAFF.